Listed below are T cell receptor beta chains from one sample, sequenced in a study of Graves' ophthalmopathy and Graves' hyperthyroidism. TCRdb re-called the multiplex PCR reads through MiXCR, storing one row per CDR3 protein. The data show almost 750,000 distinct CDR3 sequences, 40% seen once. Material: peripheral blood. These receptors all come from an adult man with Graves' ophthalmopathy. CDR3s include the opening cysteine and the closing phenylalanine or tryptophan. D genes are given only for firm matches. Not all rows give a size; the values are once, few, many and, for expanded clones, a class.

clone_size: -
v_call: TRBV4-2
d_call: TRBD1
j_call: TRBJ1-5
cdr3_nt: TGTGCCAGCAGCCACCGCGGGGGACAGGGGATCGGTCAGCCCCAGCATTTT
cdr3_aa: CASSHRGGQGIGQPQHF

clone_size: few
v_call: TRBV7-8
d_call: TRBD1
j_call: TRBJ1-6
cdr3_nt: TGTGCCAGCAGCCAAGATCAGGGCAGGGGGCAGGGATCACCCCTCCACTTT
cdr3_aa: CASSQDQGRGQGSPLHF

clone_size: -
v_call: TRBV7-3
d_call: -
j_call: TRBJ2-5
cdr3_nt: TGTGCCAGCAGACTACAGGGACTCCCTGCTGGAGAGACCCAGTACTTC
cdr3_aa: CASRLQGLPAGETQYF

clone_size: -
v_call: TRBV15
d_call: TRBD2
j_call: TRBJ2-1
cdr3_nt: TGTGCCACCGGGCCTAGCGGGAGTTTCGGCAATGAGCAGTTCTTC
cdr3_aa: CATGPSGSFGNEQFF

clone_size: -
v_call: TRBV5-1
d_call: -
j_call: TRBJ2-2
cdr3_nt: TGCGCCAGCAGTAACAGGGATCGAAACACCGGGGAGCTGTTTTTT
cdr3_aa: CASSNRDRNTGELFF

clone_size: -
v_call: TRBV7-9
d_call: TRBD2
j_call: TRBJ2-2
cdr3_nt: TGTGCCAGCAGCCAGCGGGACCCCGGGGAGCTGTTTTTT
cdr3_aa: CASSQRDPGELFF

clone_size: few
v_call: TRBV19
d_call: -
j_call: TRBJ2-7
cdr3_nt: TGTGCCAGTAGTATCCGGGACCGGGGCTACGAGCAGTACTTC
cdr3_aa: CASSIRDRGYEQYF

clone_size: -
v_call: TRBV20-1
d_call: -
j_call: TRBJ2-1
cdr3_nt: TGCAGTGCTAGCCCTGTAGCTCACAATGAGCAGTTCTTC
cdr3_aa: CSASPVAHNEQFF

clone_size: many
v_call: TRBV7-9
d_call: TRBD1
j_call: TRBJ1-1
cdr3_nt: TGTGCCAGCAGCCGTCCGGGACAGATGAACACTGAAGCTTTCTTT
cdr3_aa: CASSRPGQMNTEAFF

clone_size: -
v_call: TRBV29-1
d_call: -
j_call: TRBJ1-2
cdr3_nt: TGTGCCTGGAGTTACAGGGTGAACTATGGCTACACCTTC
cdr3_aa: CAWSYRVNYGYTF

clone_size: -
v_call: TRBV20-1
d_call: -
j_call: TRBJ1-2
cdr3_nt: TGCAGTTCTAAGGACCCCAGCTTAGCTAACTATGGCTACACCTTC
cdr3_aa: CSSKDPSLANYGYTF

clone_size: -
v_call: TRBV14
d_call: -
j_call: TRBJ2-6
cdr3_nt: TGTGCCAGCAGCCAAACGGGTCCCCTAAACTCCGGGCCTAGTTGGCCCAACGTCCTGACTTTC
cdr3_aa: CASSQTGPLNSGPSWPNVLTF

clone_size: -
v_call: TRBV6-6
d_call: TRBD1
j_call: TRBJ1-6
cdr3_nt: TGTGCCAGCAGACGCCTGACAGGGAATAATTCACCCCTCCACTTT
cdr3_aa: CASRRLTGNNSPLHF

clone_size: -
v_call: TRBV6-1
d_call: TRBD1
j_call: TRBJ1-2
cdr3_nt: TGTGCCAGCAGGGGACAGGGGGCGCCGAGGAATGGCTACACCTTC
cdr3_aa: CASRGQGAPRNGYTF

clone_size: few
v_call: TRBV25-1
d_call: -
j_call: TRBJ2-2
cdr3_nt: TGTGCCAGCAGCGTAGGTGGACAGACAAACACCGGGGAGCTGTTTTTT
cdr3_aa: CASSVGGQTNTGELFF

clone_size: many
v_call: TRBV6-5
d_call: -
j_call: TRBJ2-5
cdr3_nt: TGTGCCAGCAGTAATCGACGGGACCAAGAGACCCAGTACTTC
cdr3_aa: CASSNRRDQETQYF

clone_size: many
v_call: TRBV6-2/TRBV6-3
d_call: -
j_call: TRBJ2-7
cdr3_nt: TGTGCCAGCAGTTACCCTAATCGCGAGGAGCAGTACTTC
cdr3_aa: CASSYPNREEQYF

clone_size: many
v_call: TRBV10-3
d_call: -
j_call: TRBJ1-1
cdr3_nt: TGTGCCACACAACACGGACAAACGAACACTGAAGCTTTCTTT
cdr3_aa: CATQHGQTNTEAFF

clone_size: many
v_call: TRBV15
d_call: -
j_call: TRBJ1-5
cdr3_nt: TGTGCCACCAGCAGAGGGGGATACAATCAGCCCCAGCATTTT
cdr3_aa: CATSRGGYNQPQHF

clone_size: -
v_call: TRBV4-2
d_call: -
j_call: TRBJ1-5
cdr3_nt: TGTGCCAGCAGCCAAGATGAGCTTAATCAGCCCCAGCATTTT
cdr3_aa: CASSQDELNQPQHF

clone_size: many
v_call: TRBV7-2
d_call: -
j_call: TRBJ1-5
cdr3_nt: TGTGCCAGCAGCCAGGACAGCCCCAATCAGCCCCAGCATTTT
cdr3_aa: CASSQDSPNQPQHF

clone_size: -
v_call: TRBV19
d_call: TRBD1
j_call: TRBJ1-2
cdr3_nt: TGTGCCAGTAGTATAACCGGGACAGGGAATAACTATGGCTACACCTTC
cdr3_aa: CASSITGTGNNYGYTF

clone_size: -
v_call: TRBV20-1
d_call: TRBD2
j_call: TRBJ2-5
cdr3_nt: TGCAGTGCTAGACCGGGAGGAGCGGGAGTGGGTAAAGAGACCCAGTACTTC
cdr3_aa: CSARPGGAGVGKETQYF

clone_size: few
v_call: TRBV7-9
d_call: -
j_call: TRBJ2-2
cdr3_nt: TGTGCCAGCAGCTTAACTAGCTCCACCGGGGAGCTGTTTTTT
cdr3_aa: CASSLTSSTGELFF

clone_size: -
v_call: TRBV9
d_call: TRBD2
j_call: TRBJ2-5
cdr3_nt: TGTGCCAGCAGCCCGGGACTAGCGTGGGTAGAGACCCAGTACTTC
cdr3_aa: CASSPGLAWVETQYF

clone_size: -
v_call: TRBV5-1
d_call: TRBD2
j_call: TRBJ2-5
cdr3_nt: TGCGCCAGCAGCTCGGGGGGGACTAGCGGACAAGAGACCCAGTACTTC
cdr3_aa: CASSSGGTSGQETQYF

clone_size: many
v_call: TRBV7-2
d_call: -
j_call: TRBJ2-7
cdr3_nt: TGTGCCAGCAGTTGGGGCGAAAGCTACGAGCAGTACTTC
cdr3_aa: CASSWGESYEQYF

clone_size: few
v_call: TRBV19
d_call: TRBD1
j_call: TRBJ2-2
cdr3_nt: TGTGCCAGTAGTATGGGCTTGACAGGGGCGGACACCGGGGAGCTGTTTTTT
cdr3_aa: CASSMGLTGADTGELFF

clone_size: -
v_call: TRBV25-1
d_call: -
j_call: TRBJ2-2
cdr3_nt: TGTGCCAGCAGTGCATCACAGGGTTCCGGGGAGCTGTTTTTT
cdr3_aa: CASSASQGSGELFF